Listed here are 2 T cell receptor beta chains from one sample, sequenced in a study of beta chain features in type 1 diabetes. Since all of the isolated RNA was reverse transcribed, expressed TCRB transcripts were what got sequenced. The assay was immunoSEQ multiplex PCR, and TCRdb's table has in-frame clones only and misses some. There are 200,000 to 300,000 clones in the sample; roughly 14% occur only once, and approximately 0.024% lies in the top ten. Sample: naive CD4+ T cells from blood. The source of these receptors is a woman aged 35 to 49 in good health.

The chain recombines TRBV5-8 with TRBJ1-3; no firm D call. The CDR3 extends over 15 amino acids. CDR1 and CDR2 from the germline V gene are SGHTS and YDEGEE. V gave up 3 bases and J gave up 0 bases, with 10 bases separating them. CDR3 region: CASSSRTASGNTIYF. The CDR3 coding sequence is TGTGCCAGCAGCTCCCGAACAGCCTCTGGAAACACCATATATTTT.

V gene TRBV6-6 combines with J gene TRBJ2-1; maybe TRBD1 (5 bases). Trimming pared 2 bases from V and 10 bases from J, leaving 6 bases between. Germline CDR1 reads MNHNY; CDR2 reads SVGAGI (reference sequence). CDR3 length equals 11 residues. This CDR3 reads CASSYDSEQFF. The CDR3 DNA follows: TGTGCCAGCAGTTACGACAGCGAGCAGTTCTTC.